The 24 T cell receptor beta chains given below trace back to one sample, sequenced in a study of blood T cell repertoires in COVID-19. Data came from immunoSEQ multiplex PCR; TCRdb stores just in-frame clones and leaves some out. Seen here are about 250,000 clones, roughly nine tenths observed once, and the top ten hold 2.4%. The specimen was PBMCs or T cells enriched from blood (not recorded which). These receptors all come from a woman aged 18-29 years who had recovered from COVID-19.

The V gene is TRBV28, the J gene TRBJ1-5; D is uncertain. This CDR3 is built from 14 residues. The V end lost 5 bases, the J end lost 2 bases, and 10 bases lay between the germline ends. The germline CDR1 and CDR2 sequences are MDHEN and SYDVKM. The CDR3 nucleotides read TGTGCCAGCAGTCTACATCGGGGCAATCAGCCCCAGCATTTT. This gives the protein CASSLHRGNQPQHF.

The J gene is TRBJ1-2, the V gene TRBV19; TRBD1 aligns across 7 bases. CDR1 LNHDA and CDR2 SQIVND come from the germline V gene (reference sequence). The CDR3 spans 16 residues. J was trimmed by 7 bases and V by 6 bases; bases with no gene match: 17. The CDR3 DNA sequence: TGTGCCAGTAGCCAATCCCCTCGGACAGGAGTGGGTGGCTACACCTTC. This translates into CASSQSPRTGVGGYTF.

The chain recombines TRBV9 with TRBJ1-6, with 7 bases aligning to TRBD1. CDR3 size: 15 residues. The J segment lost 9 bases and the V segment lost 0 bases, leaving 6 bases of the junction unmatched. Germline V gene data show CDR1 as SGDLS and CDR2 as YYNGEE. CDR3 sequence reads: CASSVGGGGSSPLHF. The CDR3 DNA is TGTGCCAGCAGCGTAGGCGGAGGGGGCAGTTCACCCCTCCACTTT.

The chain employs TRBV27 and TRBJ1-2; 11 bases are a match to TRBD1. Germline assignment: CDR1 MNHEY and CDR2 SMNVEV (reference sequence). The CDR3 length is 14 residues. The J segment lost 3 bases and the V segment lost 5 bases, leaving 2 bases of the junction unmatched. This CDR3 is CASSGTGGDYGYTF. The CDR3 region has the DNA TGTGCCAGCAGTGGGACAGGGGGGGACTATGGCTACACCTTC.

The rearrangement uses TRBV19 and TRBJ1-1; possible D gene TRBD1, 5 bases. Germline loops: CDR1 LNHDA, CDR2 SQIVND (reference sequence). V lost 7 bases and J 6 bases, leaving 12 bases between the germline ends. The CDR3 runs 12 residues. This CDR3 reads CASTSWGAEAFF. DNA for the CDR3: TGTGCCAGTACCTCGTGGGGGGCTGAAGCTTTCTTT. The full variable domain, completed using reference TRBV19 and TRBJ1-1, is DGGITQSPKYLFRKEGQNVTLSCEQNLNHDAMYWYRQDPGQGLRLIYYSQIVNDFQKGDIAEGYSVSREKKESFPLTVTSAQKNPTAFYLCASTSWGAEAFFGQGTRLTVV.

The chain couples TRBV6-2 or TRBV6-3 to TRBJ2-3; 10 nucleotides line up with TRBD2. This CDR3 is 19 amino acids long. Per the germline V gene, CDR1 is MNHEY and CDR2 is SVGEGT. V was pared by 4 bases and J by 3 bases, with 16 bases of the junction left unmatched. CDR3 amino acids: CASSSRRGAGGQWTDTQYF. The CDR3 DNA is TGTGCCAGCAGTTCCCGTAGAGGAGCGGGGGGGCAATGGACAGATACGCAGTATTTT.

The chain uses TRBV4-2 and TRBJ2-7; D unclear. Trimming removed 4 bases from V and 1 base from J, with 11 bases in between. Germline V lookup: CDR1 LGHNA, CDR2 YNFKEQ. There are 14 residues in the CDR3. The CDR3 protein is CASSPPFTSYEQYF. CDR3 DNA: TGTGCCAGCAGCCCTCCCTTTACTTCCTACGAGCAGTACTTC.

The rearrangement links TRBV24-1 to TRBJ2-1; D is undetermined. Trimming removed 3 bases at V and 9 bases at J, with 11 bases between. Germline loops: CDR1 KGHDR, CDR2 SFDVKD. The CDR3 is made up of 13 amino acids. CDR3 sequence: CATSDDASGEQFF. CDR3 nucleotide sequence: TGTGCCACCAGTGATGATGCTAGTGGTGAGCAGTTCTTC.

The genes are TRBV6-5 and TRBJ1-3; D may be TRBD1 (6 bases). From germline, CDR1 is MNHEY and CDR2 SVGAGI. The CDR3 extends over 15 amino acids. The V and J ends lost 4 bases and 4 bases respectively, with 14 bases between them. The CDR3 sequence is CASSCPTGRGNTIYF. In DNA form, the CDR3 reads TGTGCCAGCAGTTGCCCTACAGGGCGCGGAAACACCATATATTTT.

The V gene is TRBV6-6, the J gene TRBJ1-5; TRBD1 is a possible D gene (6 bases). Trimming pared 5 bases from V and 1 base from J, leaving 9 bases between. The germline V gene encodes CDR1 MNHNY and CDR2 SVGAGI (reference sequence). The CDR3 sequence is 14 residues long. The CDR3 loop is CASSGQGSNQPQHF. The CDR3 DNA reads TGTGCCAGCAGTGGGCAGGGGAGCAATCAGCCCCAGCATTTT.

The chain combines TRBV5-1 with TRBJ2-7; 7 nucleotides align to TRBD1. The CDR3 spans 14 residues. Germline trimming cut 0 bases from V and 2 bases from J; bases unmatched to any gene: 2. Germline CDR1 is SGHRS and CDR2 is YFSETQ. The chain's CDR3 is CASSLGDSPYEQYF. CDR3 sequence (DNA): TGCGCCAGCAGCTTGGGGGACAGTCCCTACGAGCAGTACTTC.

The V gene is TRBV3-1 (or the pseudogene TRBV3-2), the J gene TRBJ1-1; TRBD1 might be the D (5 bases). Germline V gene sequence: CDR1 LGHDT, CDR2 YNNKEL (reference sequence). This CDR3 region has 17 residues. The V end lost 4 bases, the J end lost 0 bases, and 18 bases lay between the germline ends. CDR3 coding DNA: TGTGCCAGCAGCCCCCACCCCGGGGGACCTATGAACACTGAAGCTTTCTTT. Translated: CASSPHPGGPMNTEAFF.

V usage is TRBV28 and J usage is TRBJ1-4; a possible D gene is TRBD1 (5 bases). Germline values: CDR1 MDHEN, CDR2 SYDVKM. V dropped 2 bases and J dropped 6 bases, with 13 bases sitting between them. The CDR3 covers 15 residues. As DNA, the CDR3 is TGTGCCAGCAGTTTAAATCGGAGGGGTGATGAAAAACTGTTTTTT. Its protein product is CASSLNRRGDEKLFF.

The V and J genes are TRBV6-5 and TRBJ2-1; 7 bases agree with TRBD1. The CDR3 contains 14 residues. Germline V gene sequence: CDR1 MNHEY, CDR2 SVGAGI. With 6 bases clipped from V and 7 bases from J, the junction kept 9 bases outside the gene matches. The CDR3 spells CASRVDRVVNEQFF. The DNA of the CDR3 is TGTGCCAGCAGAGTAGACAGGGTAGTTAATGAGCAGTTCTTC.

The chain uses TRBV2 and TRBJ2-2; 11 positions agree with TRBD1. The CDR3 runs to 15 residues. V gave up 6 bases and J gave up 6 bases; unmatched junction bases: 6. Germline V gene lookup returns CDR1 SNHLY and CDR2 FYNNEI. CDR3 sequence (DNA): TGTGCCAGCAGGGGGACAGGGGGGCGTCCCGGGGAGCTGTTTTTT. Protein product: CASRGTGGRPGELFF.

The chain joins TRBV11-2 to TRBJ2-5, with 9 nucleotides matching TRBD2. The CDR3 contains 17 residues. V lost 3 bases and J lost 5; bases outside the gene matches: 13. Germline V gives CDR1 SGHAT, CDR2 FQNNGV. The CDR3 loop reads CASSLFSGGAYHETQYF. The CDR3 DNA sequence: TGTGCCAGCAGCTTGTTTAGCGGGGGAGCCTATCACGAGACCCAGTACTTC. Complete variable domain (other parts from reference TRBV11-2 and TRBJ2-5): EAGVAQSPRYKIIEKRQSVAFWCNPISGHATLYWYQQILGQGPKLLIQFQNNGVVDDSQLPKDRFSAERLKGVDSTLKIQPAKLEDSAVYLCASSLFSGGAYHETQYFGPGTRLLVL.

Worth noting for this clone: Other nucleotide sequences from this sample produce the same CDR3. The V and J genes are TRBV5-1 and TRBJ1-1, with TRBD1 matching 8 bases. CDR3 length: 15 amino acids. Germline-derived CDR1 and CDR2 are SGHRS and YFSETQ. Trimming at V came to 2 bases and at J to 3 bases, leaving 6 bases not matched to a gene. The CDR3 loop is CASSFSTGVDTEAFF. In nucleotides, the CDR3 is TGCGCCAGCAGCTTCTCGACAGGGGTGGACACTGAAGCTTTCTTT.

This chain links TRBV5-6 with TRBJ2-2; possibly TRBD1 for D (5 bases). CDR1 is SGHDT and CDR2 is YYEEEE in the germline V gene. This CDR3 is 13 amino acids long. Trimming left V 4 bases short and J 5 bases short, with 9 bases between. This CDR3 is CASSATVTGELFF. In DNA form, the CDR3 reads TGTGCCAGCAGCGCGACAGTGACCGGGGAGCTGTTTTTT.

The chain links TRBV28 to TRBJ2-7, with a tentative D call TRBD2 (6 bases). The CDR3 runs 15 residues. Germline CDR1 is MDHEN and CDR2 is SYDVKM. The V end lost 4 bases, the J end lost 4 bases, and 17 bases lay between the germline ends. The DNA of the CDR3 is TGTGCCAGCAGTTCAACTTGGTCCGGGGGTTACGAGCAGTACTTC. Protein sequence: CASSSTWSGGYEQYF.

The chain recombines TRBV7-9 with TRBJ1-6; 8 nucleotides agree with TRBD1. The CDR3 sequence is 14 residues long. The junction had 5 bases not matched to a gene; V was cut back by 4 bases and J by 9 bases. Germline CDR1 reads SEHNR; CDR2 reads FQNEAQ (reference sequence). The CDR3 DNA is TGTGCCAGCAGCTACAGGGACAGGCCTTCACCCCTCCACTTT. Encoded protein: CASSYRDRPSPLHF.

The chain joins TRBV6-5 to TRBJ2-5, with 7 bases fitting TRBD1. CDR1 and CDR2 (germline): MNHEY, SVGAGI. The CDR3 runs to 15 residues. V lost 11 bases and J lost 2; bases outside the gene matches: 14. CDR3 loop: CAGSGTANIQETQYF. CDR3 bases: TGTGCCGGTTCTGGGACAGCAAATATACAAGAGACCCAGTACTTC.

In its sample, this clone was seen once. At one of its ends the junction is not consistent with the germline gene, which may arise from a read error. The chain uses TRBV11-3 and TRBJ2-3; TRBD2 is a possible D gene (5 bases). The germline CDR1 and CDR2 sequences are SGHNT and YENEEA. This CDR3 has 14 residues. Here the CDR3 reads CASSVEGRTDTQYF. The DNA of the CDR3 is TGTGCCAGCAGCGTAGAGGGCCGCACAGATACGCAGTATTTT.

The chain employs TRBV19 and TRBJ2-1; 8 bases match TRBD2. V lost 5 bases, J lost 13 bases, and 4 bases stayed unmatched. Germline CDR1 and CDR2: LNHDA and SQIVND (reference sequence). There are 11 residues in the CDR3. The CDR3 bases are TGTGCCAGTAGTTGGACTAGCCTTCAGTTCTTC. Its translation: CASSWTSLQFF.

The chain joins TRBV4-1 to TRBJ1-4; possible D gene TRBD1, 6 bases. This CDR3 comprises 17 residues. V was pared by 0 bases and J by 7 bases, with 18 bases between. CDR1 is MGHRA, CDR2 YSYEKL, per germline. The CDR3 here is CASSQDGGRGRVEKLFF. DNA of the CDR3: TGCGCCAGCAGCCAAGATGGGGGCAGGGGCCGGGTTGAAAAACTGTTTTTT.